This T cell receptor (beta chain) is from a study of response to subunit inactivated influenza vaccine. Notes on the study in general: The authors suggested that few new T cells are recruited per seasonal influenza vaccination.

CDR3 length: 13 residues. CDR1 and CDR2 from the germline V gene are SQVTM and ANQGSEA. Losses at the gene ends were 8 bases for V and 3 bases for J; bases not matched to a gene: 8. TCRdb reprocessed the RT-PCR reads with MiXCR, giving one entry per CDR3 protein. The data show more than 600,000 distinct CDR3 sequences, with roughly 18% seen just once and approximately 11% held by the top ten. This clonotype was detected many times. Its antigen is still unknown. Sequencing was performed on PBMCs from blood, taken roughly 5 days after vaccination. The sequence was obtained from a man over 45 who received an inactivated influenza vaccine. The rearrangement uses TRBV29-1 and TRBJ2-3, with TRBD2 matching 7 bases. The CDR3 DNA sequence: TGCAGCTCCGGACTAGTTGAAACAGATACGCAGTATTTT. As protein: CSSGLVETDTQYF.